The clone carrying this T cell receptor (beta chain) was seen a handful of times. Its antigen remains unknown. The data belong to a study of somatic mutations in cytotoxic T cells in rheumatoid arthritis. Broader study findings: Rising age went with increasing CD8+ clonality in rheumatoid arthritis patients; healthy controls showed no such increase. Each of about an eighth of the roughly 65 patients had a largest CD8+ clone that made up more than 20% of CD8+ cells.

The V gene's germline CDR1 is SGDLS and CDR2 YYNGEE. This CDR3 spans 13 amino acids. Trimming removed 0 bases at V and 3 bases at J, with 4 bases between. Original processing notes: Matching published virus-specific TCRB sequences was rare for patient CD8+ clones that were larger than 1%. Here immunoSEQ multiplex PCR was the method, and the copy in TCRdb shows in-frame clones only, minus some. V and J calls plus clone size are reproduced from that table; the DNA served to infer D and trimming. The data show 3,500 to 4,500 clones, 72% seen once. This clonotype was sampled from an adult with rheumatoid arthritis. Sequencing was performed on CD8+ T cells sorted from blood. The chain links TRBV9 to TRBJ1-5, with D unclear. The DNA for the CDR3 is TGTGCCAGCAGCGTAGGTTCCAATCAGCCCCAGCATTTT. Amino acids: CASSVGSNQPQHF.